This T cell receptor beta chain emerged from a study of T cells in Graves' hyperthyroidism and ophthalmopathy. CDR3 length: 16 residues. CDR1 and CDR2 from the germline V gene are SGHRS and YFSETQ. The trim removed 2 bases at V and 5 bases at J, leaving 4 bases unmatched. RNA transcripts provided the source from which TCR beta CDR3 regions were amplified. Researchers ran a first-round RT-PCR on the TCR CDR3 using the HTBI primer set. TCRdb reanalysed the multiplex PCR reads using MiXCR and keeps one entry per CDR3 protein. The sample has more than 450,000 distinct CDR3 sequences, 20% seen once. Sequencing was carried out using blood. The receptor comes from a man aged 35-49 years with Graves' ophthalmopathy. This chain links TRBV5-1 with TRBJ2-1, with 13 bases lining up with TRBD2. CDR3 residues: CASSFGLAGVNNEQFF. The DNA for the CDR3 is TGCGCCAGCAGCTTTGGACTAGCGGGAGTAAACAATGAGCAGTTCTTC.